This TCR beta chain is from a study of CD8 T cells in ankylosing spondylitis. This CDR3 is 13 amino acids long. With V trimmed by 4 bases and J by 6 bases, 5 bases remained unmatched. Germline V lookup: CDR1 SGHRS, CDR2 YFSETQ. This clonotype was picked up many times. Each TCR beta library was made by quantitative 5'-RACE that incorporated molecular barcodes. TCRdb used MiXCR to reprocess the 5' RACE reads, holding one entry per CDR3 protein. This sample has some 220,000 distinct CDR3 sequences, with approximately 10% found just once. The chain has TRBV5-1 and TRBJ2-7, with 9 bases lining up with TRBD2. Specimen: blood, either unsorted or a sorted T cell fraction (not recorded which). The source of this sequence is a male donor with ankylosing spondylitis or in good health (not recorded which). The CDR3 nucleotides read TGCGCCAGCAGCCGGGCGGGGGGGAGCGAGCAGTACTTC. Translating gives CASSRAGGSEQYF.